The present TCR beta chain was sequenced within a study of CD8 T cells in ankylosing spondylitis. MiXCR, run by TCRdb on the 5' RACE reads, gives a single entry per CDR3 protein. The table shows more than 650,000 distinct CDR3 sequences, with 12% occurring only once. Only a few counts were recorded for this clonotype. Its target is unknown. General study points: For ankylosing spondylitis blood, a TCR beta motif of about eight highly homologous variants appeared characteristic.

Trimming removed 3 bases at V and 0 bases at J, with 15 bases between. The CDR3 consists of 18 residues. The sample consisted of blood, either unsorted or a sorted T cell fraction (not recorded which). The chain is built from TRBV12-3 or TRBV12-4 and TRBJ2-6, with D maybe TRBD1 (5 bases). The origin of this receptor is a male donor with ankylosing spondylitis. This CDR3 is CASSFSQGRNSGANVLTF. In DNA form, the CDR3 reads TGTGCCAGCAGTTTTTCGCAGGGCAGAAACTCTGGGGCCAACGTCCTGACTTTC.